This T cell receptor beta chain was sequenced for a study of T cell changes during pregnancy in multiple sclerosis. Clones were sequenced by immunoSEQ multiplex PCR, and TCRdb holds only the in-frame ones, with some missing. The data hold 95,000 to 100,000 clones, with 92% observed a single time. There are 16 residues in the CDR3. V dropped 6 bases and J dropped 3; count of bases not matched to a gene: 9. Germline-derived CDR1 and CDR2 are SNHLY and FYNNEI. The source is a female donor in good health, enrolled as a control in a pregnancy study. The rearrangement links TRBV2 to TRBJ2-1; TRBD2 aligns across 9 bases. The starting material was peripheral blood, obtained after pregnancy. The CDR3 spells CASRETGTSRYNEQFF. CDR3 coding DNA: TGTGCCAGCAGAGAAACCGGGACTAGCCGCTACAATGAGCAGTTCTTC.